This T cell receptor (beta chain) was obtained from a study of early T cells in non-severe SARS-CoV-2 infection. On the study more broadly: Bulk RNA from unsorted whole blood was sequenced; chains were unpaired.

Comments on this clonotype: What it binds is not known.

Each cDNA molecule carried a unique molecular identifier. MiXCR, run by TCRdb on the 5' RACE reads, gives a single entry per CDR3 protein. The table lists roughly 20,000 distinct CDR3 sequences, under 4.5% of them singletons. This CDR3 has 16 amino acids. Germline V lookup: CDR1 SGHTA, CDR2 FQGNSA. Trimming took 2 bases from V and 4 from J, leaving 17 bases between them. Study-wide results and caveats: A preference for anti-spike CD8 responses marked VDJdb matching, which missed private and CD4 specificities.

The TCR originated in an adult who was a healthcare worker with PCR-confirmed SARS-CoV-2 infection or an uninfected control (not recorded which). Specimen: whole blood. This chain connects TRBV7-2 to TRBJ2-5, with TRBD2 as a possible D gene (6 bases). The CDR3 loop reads CASSLIGGFRAETQYF. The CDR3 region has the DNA TGTGCCAGCAGCTTAATCGGGGGTTTCAGGGCAGAGACCCAGTACTTC.